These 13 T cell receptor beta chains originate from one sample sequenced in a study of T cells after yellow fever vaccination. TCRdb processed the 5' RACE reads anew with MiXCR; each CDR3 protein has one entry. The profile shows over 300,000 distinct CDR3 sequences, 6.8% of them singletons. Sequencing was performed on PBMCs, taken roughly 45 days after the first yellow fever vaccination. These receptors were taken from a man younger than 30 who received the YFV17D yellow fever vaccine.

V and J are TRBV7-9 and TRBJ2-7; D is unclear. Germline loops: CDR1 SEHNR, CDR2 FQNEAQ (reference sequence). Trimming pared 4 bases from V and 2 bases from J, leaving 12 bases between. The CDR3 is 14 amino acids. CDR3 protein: CASSSTRQTYEQYV. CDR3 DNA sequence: TGTGCCAGCAGCTCTACCCGGCAGACCTACGAGCAGTACGTC.

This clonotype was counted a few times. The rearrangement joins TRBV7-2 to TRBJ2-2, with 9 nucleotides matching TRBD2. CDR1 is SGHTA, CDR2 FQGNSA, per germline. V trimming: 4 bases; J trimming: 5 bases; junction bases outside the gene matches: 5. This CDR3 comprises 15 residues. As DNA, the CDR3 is TGTGCCAGCAGCTCGCGGGGGGGCAAAACCGGGGAGCTGTTTTTT. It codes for CASSSRGGKTGELFF.

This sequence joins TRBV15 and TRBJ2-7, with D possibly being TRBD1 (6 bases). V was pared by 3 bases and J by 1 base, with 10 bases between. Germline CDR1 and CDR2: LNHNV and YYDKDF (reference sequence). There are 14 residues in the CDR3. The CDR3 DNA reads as TGTGCCACCAGCAGCCGGGACACTTCCTACGAGCAGTACTTC. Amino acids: CATSSRDTSYEQYF.

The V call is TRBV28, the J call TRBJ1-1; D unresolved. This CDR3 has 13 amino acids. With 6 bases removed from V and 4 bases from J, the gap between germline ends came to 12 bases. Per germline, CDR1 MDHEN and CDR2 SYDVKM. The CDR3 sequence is CASSPTWVTEAFF. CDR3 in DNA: TGTGCCAGCAGCCCCACGTGGGTCACTGAAGCTTTCTTT.

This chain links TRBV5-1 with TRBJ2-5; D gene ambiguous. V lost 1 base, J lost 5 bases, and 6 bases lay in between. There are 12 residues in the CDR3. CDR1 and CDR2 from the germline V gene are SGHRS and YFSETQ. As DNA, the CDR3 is TGCGCCAGCAGCTTGATTATGGAGACCCAGTACTTC. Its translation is CASSLIMETQYF.

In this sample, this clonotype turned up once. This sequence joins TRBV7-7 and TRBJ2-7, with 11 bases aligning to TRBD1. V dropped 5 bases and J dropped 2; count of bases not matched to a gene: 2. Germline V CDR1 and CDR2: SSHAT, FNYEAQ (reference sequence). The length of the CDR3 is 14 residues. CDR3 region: CASSKGQGAYEQYF. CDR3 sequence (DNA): TGTGCCAGCAGCAAGGGACAGGGGGCCTACGAGCAGTACTTC.

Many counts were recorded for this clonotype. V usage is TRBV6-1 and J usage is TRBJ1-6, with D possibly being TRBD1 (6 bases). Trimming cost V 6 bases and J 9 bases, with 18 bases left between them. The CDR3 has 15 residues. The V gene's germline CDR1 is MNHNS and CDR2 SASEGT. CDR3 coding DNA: TGTGCCAGCAGCCAGTACACAGGGAGATCTTCACCCCTCCACTTT. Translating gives CASSQYTGRSSPLHF.

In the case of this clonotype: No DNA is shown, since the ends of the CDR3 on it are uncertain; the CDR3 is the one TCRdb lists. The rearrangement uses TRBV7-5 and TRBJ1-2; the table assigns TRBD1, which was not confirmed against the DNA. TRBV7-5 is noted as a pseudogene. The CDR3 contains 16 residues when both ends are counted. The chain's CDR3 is CISVPEAEPRQDGYTF.

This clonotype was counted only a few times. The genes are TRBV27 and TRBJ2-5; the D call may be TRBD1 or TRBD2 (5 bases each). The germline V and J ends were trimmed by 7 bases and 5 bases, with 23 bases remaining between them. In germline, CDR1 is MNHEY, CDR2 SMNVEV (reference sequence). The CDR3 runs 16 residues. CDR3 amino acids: CASISAPGTPRETQYF. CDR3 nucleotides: TGTGCCAGCATTTCCGCCCCCGGGACCCCACGCGAGACCCAGTACTTC.

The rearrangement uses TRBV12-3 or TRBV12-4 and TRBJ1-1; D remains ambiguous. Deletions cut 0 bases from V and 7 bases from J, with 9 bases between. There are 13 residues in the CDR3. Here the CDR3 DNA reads TGTGCCAGCAGTTTAGCGCTTAGTCGTGAAGCTTTCTTT. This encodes CASSLALSREAFF.

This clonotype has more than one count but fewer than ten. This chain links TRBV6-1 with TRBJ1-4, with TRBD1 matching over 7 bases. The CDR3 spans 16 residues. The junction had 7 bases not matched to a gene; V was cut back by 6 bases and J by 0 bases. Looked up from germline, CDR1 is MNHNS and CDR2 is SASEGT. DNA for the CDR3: TGTGCCAGCAGGCGAAAGGGGGCCACAACTAATGAAAAACTGTTTTTT. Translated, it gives CASRRKGATTNEKLFF.

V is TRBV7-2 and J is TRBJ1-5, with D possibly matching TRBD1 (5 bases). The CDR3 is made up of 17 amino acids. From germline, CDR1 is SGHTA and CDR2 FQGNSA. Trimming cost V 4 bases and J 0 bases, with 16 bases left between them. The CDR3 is CASSSLGDGYSNQPQHF. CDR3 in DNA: TGTGCCAGCAGCTCGCTGGGGGACGGTTATAGCAATCAGCCCCAGCATTTT.

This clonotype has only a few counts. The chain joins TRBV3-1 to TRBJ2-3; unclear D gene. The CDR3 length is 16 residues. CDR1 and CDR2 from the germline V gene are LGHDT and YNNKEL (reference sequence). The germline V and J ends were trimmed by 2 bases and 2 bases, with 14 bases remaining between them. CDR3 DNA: TGTGCCAGCAGCCAACGTCTTGAAAGCCTCACAGATACGCAGTATTTT. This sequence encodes CASSQRLESLTDTQYF.